This T cell receptor (beta chain) was sequenced for a study of monozygotic twins with inflammatory bowel disease. Study-wide points: The analysis did not separate different T cell subtypes.

Germline CDR1 is SQVTM and CDR2 is ANQGSEA. The CDR3 runs 13 residues. Comments on this clonotype: Its antigen is unknown.

Following a re-call of the 5' RACE reads, TCRdb has one entry per CDR3 protein and lacks DNA. The data include approximately 100,000 distinct CDR3 sequences; the top ten clones carry less than 2%. Input material: blood. The TCR was taken from a human donor with ulcerative colitis or Crohn's disease, or a healthy co-twin of an affected twin (not recorded which). This rearrangement joins TRBV29-1 to TRBJ2-5; TCRdb gives TRBD1 as the D gene, but with no DNA this cannot be confirmed. The CDR3 here is CSVEDKGGTTQYF. Full variable domain (remainder filled in from reference TRBV29-1 and TRBJ2-5): SAVISQKPSRDICQRGTSLTIQCQVDSQVTMMFWYRQQPGQSLTLIATANQGSEATYESGFVIDKFPISRPNLTFSTLTVSNMSPEDSSIYLCSVEDKGGTTQYFGPGTRLLVL.